This T cell receptor beta chain was captured by sequencing in a study of T cell repertoires in cytomegalovirus infection. Study context: CMV infection plus the matching HLA type was flagged by public TCR beta signatures. General study points: Within the response measured ex vivo, HLA-C-restricted CMV-specific TCR beta clonotypes were dominant. Of the TCR beta families, the public ones yielded a cumulative frequency that identified carriers of CMV plus the relevant HLA.

TCRdb redid the calling of the reads with MiXCR, one entry per CDR3 protein. The sample includes around 94,000 distinct CDR3 sequences, 16% of them seen just once. Germline CDR1 and CDR2: DFQATT and SNEGSKA (reference sequence). CDR3 length: 13 amino acids. Trimming shortened V by 7 bases and J by 4 bases, and 16 bases separated the two germline ends. For this clonotype: Its cognate antigen is unknown.

The sequenced sample was PBMCs. The J gene is TRBJ1-2, the V gene TRBV20-1; D perhaps matches TRBD1 (5 bases). This TCR came from a human donor in good health (CMV status not recorded). Some clones in this sample may be carry-over from other donors' samples. Here the CDR3 DNA reads TGCAGTGTTCATTCGAGGGGTACCTATGGCTACACCTTC. It yields the protein CSVHSRGTYGYTF.